The rows below give T cell receptor beta chains drawn from one sample of a study of shared clonotypes between healthy human individuals. Method: immunoSEQ multiplex PCR; TCRdb's copy keeps in-frame clones and lacks some. The repertoire holds over 750,000 clones, with about 96% as singletons. The sample taken for sequencing was naive CD8+ T cells sorted from blood. These receptors all come from a man aged 25-45 years in good health. CDR3s include the opening cysteine and the closing phenylalanine or tryptophan. Each record gives: V gene, clone size, J gene, D gene, CDR3 DNA, CDR3 protein. A D gene is named only where the DNA matches it firmly. Rows give clone size only sometimes, using once, few, many, or a class for an expanded clone.

>TRBV6-4|.|TRBJ2-1|TRBD1
TGTGCCAGCAGTGCTCGGACAGGGGGCAATGAGCAGTTCTTC
CASSARTGGNEQFF
>TRBV14|.|TRBJ1-1|.
TGTGCCAGCAGCCAGGCCGGGAACACTGAAGCTTTCTTT
CASSQAGNTEAFF
>TRBV5-4|.|TRBJ2-7|.
TGTGCCAGCAGCTTGAGGGGCGGGGAATTCGAGCAGTACTTC
CASSLRGGEFEQYF
>TRBV9|.|TRBJ2-7|TRBD1
TGTGCCAGCTGCGTCCTGACAGGGAATGACGAGCAGTACTTC
CASCVLTGNDEQYF
>TRBV6-9|.|TRBJ2-7|.
TGTGCCAGCAGTTATAGGGCAAATTACGAGCAGTACTTC
CASSYRANYEQYF
>TRBV6-5|.|TRBJ2-7|TRBD1
TGTGCCAGCAGTCTGACAGGGGCGGACGAGCAGTACTTC
CASSLTGADEQYF
>TRBV5-8|.|TRBJ1-5|TRBD1
TGTGCCAGCAGCGGGGGACAGAGGGGCTTTCAGCCCCAGCATTTT
CASSGGQRGFQPQHF
>TRBV30|.|TRBJ2-3|.
TGTGCCTGGAGGCACCCCTGGGATACGCAGTATTTT
CAWRHPWDTQYF
>TRBV6-6|.|TRBJ1-4|TRBD1
TGTGCCAGCAGTTACCCGACAGGGGAGGGAGAAAAACTGTTTTTT
CASSYPTGEGEKLFF
>TRBV18|once|TRBJ2-3|.
TGTGCCAGCTCACCACCGCCCAGATTCAGGACAGATACGCAGTATTTT
CASSPPPRFRTDTQYF
>TRBV10-1|.|TRBJ2-7|TRBD2
TGCGCCAGCAGTGAGACTAGCGCTGGTTACGAGCAGTACTTC
CASSETSAGYEQYF
>TRBV2|.|TRBJ1-1|TRBD1
TGTGCCAGCAGAGTCAGGGGGATGAACACTGAAGCTTTCTTT
CASRVRGMNTEAFF
>TRBV7-2|.|TRBJ2-1|TRBD2
TGTGCCAGCAGCTTTCAGGCGGGAGGCTATGAGCAGTTCTTC
CASSFQAGGYEQFF
>TRBV2|.|TRBJ2-5|.
TGTGCCAGCAGTCCCATAAGACAGGAGTTGACAGAGACCCAGTACTTC
CASSPIRQELTETQYF
>TRBV6-6|.|TRBJ1-5|.
TGTGCCAGCACTGTAGGGGGGAGCAATCAGCCCCAGCATTTT
CASTVGGSNQPQHF
>TRBV5-4|.|TRBJ2-4|.
TGTGCCAGCAGCTTAGACAAAAACATTCAGTACTTC
CASSLDKNIQYF
>TRBV6-5|.|TRBJ2-1|.
TGTGCCAGCAGTTCCACTAGCAATGAGCAGTTCTTC
CASSSTSNEQFF
>TRBV6-5|.|TRBJ2-7|.
TGTGCCAGCAGTTACTCGACGGGACGTATCTCCTACGAGCAGTACTTC
CASSYSTGRISYEQYF
>TRBV7-6|.|TRBJ1-1|.
TGTGCCAGCAGCCAAGCTGCGATTGAAGCTTTCTTT
CASSQAAIEAFF
>TRBV13|.|TRBJ1-1|.
TGTGCCAGCAGCTTTCGCCCTTCTGGGACTGAAGCTTTCTTT
CASSFRPSGTEAFF
>TRBV7-9|.|TRBJ2-7|TRBD1
TGTGCCAGCAGCTCCTCGGGACAGGGCTACGAGCAGTACTTC
CASSSSGQGYEQYF
>TRBV7-9|.|TRBJ2-7|TRBD1
TGTGCCAGCAGTCCAGACAGGGGTGGTTCCTACGAGCAGTACTTC
CASSPDRGGSYEQYF
>TRBV5-6|.|TRBJ1-1|TRBD1
TGTGCCAGCAGCTGGACAGGGGGGAACACTGAAGCTTTCTTT
CASSWTGGNTEAFF
>TRBV11-2|once|TRBJ2-3|TRBD2
TGTGCCAGCAGCTCCTATGGACTAGCGGGAGATCAGGATACGCAGTATTTT
CASSSYGLAGDQDTQYF
>TRBV4-3|.|TRBJ2-1|TRBD2
TGCGCCAGCAGCCAGTGGGGGGGTGAGCAGTTCTTC
CASSQWGGEQFF
>TRBV27|once|TRBJ2-7|.
TGTGCCAGCAGTTTCGGACAGCTCTACGAGCAGTACTTC
CASSFGQLYEQYF
>TRBV19|once|TRBJ2-1|.
TGTGCCAGTAGTATAGTACCTGGGATTGGGTACAATGAGCAGTTCTTC
CASSIVPGIGYNEQFF